The 20 T cell receptor beta chains listed next were all sequenced from one sample in a study of blood T cell repertoires in COVID-19. The method was immunoSEQ multiplex PCR; TCRdb's version includes in-frame clones alone and lacks a portion of them. Of more than 200,000 clones in the sample, 86% are singletons; the top ten hold under 2%. The sample comprised PBMCs or T cells enriched from blood (not recorded which). These TCRs come from a man aged 40-49 years who had recovered from COVID-19.

The chain recombines TRBV27 with TRBJ1-6, with 11 bases fitting TRBD1. The V segment lost 3 bases and the J segment 8 bases; nucleotides outside the gene matches: 9. Germline V gives CDR1 MNHEY, CDR2 SMNVEV (reference sequence). The CDR3 is made up of 17 amino acids. As DNA, the CDR3 is TGTGCCAGCAGTTTCCTTCCCGGGACAGGGGGACATTCACCCCTCCACTTT. It codes for CASSFLPGTGGHSPLHF.

This clone appeared a single time. The V call is TRBV7-8, the J call TRBJ2-1; 8 nucleotides agree with TRBD2. The CDR3 covers 17 residues. V shed 6 bases and J 0 bases; nucleotides not matched to a gene: 10. CDR1 is SGHVS and CDR2 is FQNEAQ in the germline V gene. The CDR3 DNA reads as TGTGCCAGCAGTTCGGGGGGGTCCTCTGGCTCCTACAATGAGCAGTTCTTC. It encodes CASSSGGSSGSYNEQFF.

The chain joins TRBV7-8 to TRBJ2-7, with TRBD1 identical over 7 bases. J was trimmed by 3 bases and V by 5 bases; bases with no gene match: 10. The CDR3 totals 15 residues. The germline V gene has CDR1 SGHVS and CDR2 FQNEAQ. The CDR3 here is CASSPYSRQGYEQYF. The CDR3 DNA is TGTGCCAGCAGCCCGTACAGCCGACAGGGCTACGAGCAGTACTTC. Together with reference TRBV7-8 and TRBJ2-7, the CDR3 gives the full variable domain: GAGVSQSPRYKVAKRGQDVALRCDPISGHVSLFWYQQALGQGPEFLTYFQNEAQLDKSGLPSDRFFAERPEGSVSTLKIQRTQQEDSAVYLCASSPYSRQGYEQYFGPGTRLTVT.

In DNA, the CDR3 is TGTGCCAGCAGTCGGCTGAGGGGGGAAGCTTTCTTT. Its translation is CASSRLRGEAFF. The chain combines TRBV14 with TRBJ1-1, with D possibly being TRBD1 (6 bases). CDR3 length: 12 amino acids. The V gene's germline CDR1 is SGHDN and CDR2 FVKESK. V lost 6 bases and J 8 bases, leaving 13 bases between the germline ends.

The chain joins TRBV7-3 to TRBJ1-1; maybe TRBD1 (5 bases). The CDR3 sequence is 13 residues long. V gave up 5 bases and J gave up 2 bases, with 9 bases separating them. Germline CDR1 is SGHTA and CDR2 is FQGTGA. The CDR3, as DNA: TGTGCCAGCAGCGAAGACAGAAACACTGAAGCTTTCTTT. Residues: CASSEDRNTEAFF. The entire variable domain, with the rest obtained from reference TRBV7-3 and TRBJ1-1, is as follows: GAGVSQTPSNKVTEKGKYVELRCDPISGHTALYWYRQSLGQGPEFLIYFQGTGAADDSGLPNDRFFAVRPEGSVSTLKIQRTERGDSAVYLCASSEDRNTEAFFGQGTRLTVV.

This chain joins TRBV19 and TRBJ1-5; no reliable D call. Germline loops: CDR1 LNHDA, CDR2 SQIVND (reference sequence). The V end was cut by 7 bases, the J end by 5 bases, with 12 bases between. There are 13 residues in the CDR3. In nucleotides, the CDR3 is TGTGCCAGTACCATACAGTTGGATCAGCCCCAGCATTTT. The encoded protein is CASTIQLDQPQHF.

This clone has a handful of counts. V and J are TRBV4-2 and TRBJ1-2; TRBD1 matches 9 bases. The ends lost 4 bases at V and 10 bases at J; junction bases unmatched: 10. This CDR3 contains 14 residues. Germline V gene lookup returns CDR1 LGHNA and CDR2 YNFKEQ. This chain's CDR3 is CASSLDRDREAYTF. The CDR3 DNA sequence: TGTGCCAGCAGCCTGGATAGGGACAGGGAAGCCTACACCTTC.

The table lists this clone with a count of one. CDR3 bases: TGTGCCTGGGGGACACCTAACACTGAAGCTTTCTTT. Its translation: CAWGTPNTEAFF. The chain is built from TRBV30 and TRBJ1-1; TRBD1 might be the D (6 bases). The CDR3 spans 12 residues. V lost 5 bases and J lost 2, with 9 bases in between. Germline V gene lookup returns CDR1 GTSNPN and CDR2 SVGIG (reference sequence).

This chain links TRBV5-1 with TRBJ2-7; unclear D gene. This CDR3 has 15 amino acids. In germline, CDR1 is SGHRS, CDR2 YFSETQ. The germline V and J ends were trimmed by 2 bases and 1 base, with 13 bases remaining between them. CDR3: CASSFTASGSYEQYF. CDR3 sequence (DNA): TGCGCCAGCAGCTTTACAGCCTCTGGGTCCTACGAGCAGTACTTC.

The chain joins TRBV5-1 to TRBJ2-3, with 15 nucleotides matching TRBD2. Germline CDR1 is SGHRS and CDR2 is YFSETQ. This CDR3 has 16 amino acids. V gave up 5 bases and J gave up 4 bases; unmatched junction bases: 5. The chain's CDR3 is CASRPRTSGGADTQYF. The CDR3 DNA reads TGCGCCAGCAGACCTCGGACTAGCGGGGGGGCAGATACGCAGTATTTT.

This sequence joins TRBV7-8 and TRBJ2-5, with a tentative D call TRBD2 (5 bases). The CDR3 totals 15 residues. The germline V gene has CDR1 SGHVS and CDR2 FQNEAQ. Trimming shortened V by 5 bases and J by 0 bases, and 13 bases separated the two germline ends. The CDR3 DNA reads as TGTGCCAGCAGCGCAAAAGACTATTACCAAGAGACCCAGTACTTC. Residues: CASSAKDYYQETQYF.

The V gene is TRBV18, the J gene TRBJ2-5, with 8 bases fitting TRBD1. There are 14 residues in the CDR3. Per the germline V gene, CDR1 is KGHSH and CDR2 is LQKENI. The V and J ends lost 7 bases and 5 bases, in that order; junction bases with no gene match: 9. CDR3 DNA sequence: TGTGCCAGCTTAACCGACAGGGGAGGTGAGACCCAGTACTTC. Encoded protein: CASLTDRGGETQYF.

The chain joins TRBV7-8 to TRBJ2-7; the D is unclear. The CDR3 totals 14 residues. V lost 3 bases and J lost 5, with 14 bases in between. Germline V lookup: CDR1 SGHVS, CDR2 FQNEAQ. The CDR3 here is CASSFTISSDEQYF. As DNA, the CDR3 is TGTGCCAGCAGCTTCACAATTTCGTCCGACGAGCAGTACTTC.

The V call is TRBV5-4, the J call TRBJ2-4, with TRBD2 matching 13 bases. The CDR3 sequence is 18 residues long. With 2 bases clipped from V and 3 bases from J, the junction kept 8 bases outside the gene matches. Germline CDR1 and CDR2: SGHNT and YYREEE (reference sequence). CDR3 bases: TGTGCCAGCAGCTTCACTAGCGGGAGGGGTTTTGGCAAAAACATTCAGTACTTC. This encodes CASSFTSGRGFGKNIQYF.

This clone was detected a few times. CDR3 in DNA: TGTGCCAGCAGTTTTGTGGGAGGGCGAGAGCAGTACTTC. This translates into CASSFVGGREQYF. This chain connects TRBV27 to TRBJ2-7; 7 nucleotides line up with TRBD2. This CDR3 region has 13 residues. Germline V lookup: CDR1 MNHEY, CDR2 SMNVEV (reference sequence). Trimming removed 3 bases from V and 7 bases from J; junction bases left unmatched: 6.

V usage is TRBV3-1 (or the pseudogene TRBV3-2) and J usage is TRBJ1-2; D remains ambiguous. Germline loops: CDR1 LGHDT, CDR2 YNNKEL (reference sequence). Deletions cut 2 bases from V and 6 bases from J, with 16 bases between. There are 15 residues in the CDR3. The CDR3 coding sequence is TGTGCCAGCAGCCAAACCCCCGGGATCTTGAATGGCTACACCTTC. Translated, it gives CASSQTPGILNGYTF.

The rearrangement joins TRBV27 to TRBJ1-6, with D unclear. In germline, CDR1 is MNHEY, CDR2 SMNVEV (reference sequence). This CDR3 has 15 residues. The V end lost 0 bases, the J end lost 6 bases, and 9 bases lay between the germline ends. The CDR3 DNA reads TGTGCCAGCAGTTTATCTTTCGCAGTTAATTCACCCCTCCACTTT. It is translated as CASSLSFAVNSPLHF.

CDR3 residues: CSAREYRGAFF. CDR3 DNA sequence: TGCAGTGCTAGGGAGTATCGCGGAGCTTTCTTT. The V call is TRBV20-1, the J call TRBJ1-1; D ambiguous. There are 11 residues in the CDR3. Germline CDR1 DFQATT, CDR2 SNEGSKA (reference sequence). The V gene lost 3 bases and the J gene lost 10 bases, with 12 bases spanning the gap.

This clone turned up a few times. The chain recombines TRBV15 with TRBJ2-2; D remains unclear. V gave up 0 bases and J gave up 6 bases, with 11 bases separating them. Looked up from germline, CDR1 is LNHNV and CDR2 is YYDKDF (reference sequence). This CDR3 spans 15 amino acids. The CDR3 nucleotides read TGTGCCACCAGCAGAGATCTGACGGAGTCCGGGGAGCTGTTTTTT. This codes for CATSRDLTESGELFF.

The rearrangement links TRBV3-1 (or the pseudogene TRBV3-2) to TRBJ1-5; maybe TRBD1 (5 bases). CDR3 size: 16 residues. Trimming pared 0 bases from V and 6 bases from J, leaving 15 bases between. The V gene's germline CDR1 is LGHDT and CDR2 YNNKEL (reference sequence). CDR3 nucleotide sequence: TGTGCCAGCAGCCAAGATCCCGGGGGGTCGGGTCAGCCCCAGCATTTT. It specifies CASSQDPGGSGQPQHF.